This TCR beta chain emerged from a study of blood T cell repertoires in COVID-19. This CDR3 region has 16 residues. Deletions cut 8 bases from V and 2 bases from J, with 20 bases between. Germline CDR1 and CDR2: ENHRY and SYGVKD. This table comes from immunoSEQ multiplex PCR, and its TCRdb copy is limited to in-frame clones, with some not included. Of about 400,000 clones listed, approximately 87% are singletons. This sequence joins TRBV10-3 and TRBJ2-3; maybe TRBD2 (5 bases). Sequencing was carried out using PBMCs or T cells enriched from blood (not recorded which). This TCR came from a woman aged 30 to 39 with acute COVID-19. CDR3 in DNA: TGTGCCATCGCGCGGGTGACCCCAGGTAACACAGATACGCAGTATTTT. The encoded protein is CAIARVTPGNTDTQYF.